This TCR beta chain was identified during a study of blood T cell repertoires in COVID-19. The overall study: Specimens from acute and convalescent COVID-19 originated in the United States, Italy and Spain. Nucleic acid was either cDNA or gDNA, and it came from T cells, B-cell-depleted T cells, or PBMCs.

Seattle-derived patients entered the study during active infection and were followed longitudinally. Per the authors' pipeline: It was from reference gene primer amplification that nucleated cell counts were estimated. Generated by immunoSEQ multiplex PCR, the TCRdb table keeps only in-frame clones and is missing some. V and J calls and clone size are as listed in that table; D and trimming were resolved from the DNA. The sample contains roughly 210,000 clones, around four fifths of which appear only once. CDR1 KGHDR and CDR2 SFDVKD come from the germline V gene. CDR3 size: 15 residues. Trimming took 5 bases from V and 0 from J, leaving 10 bases between them.

The clonotype comes from a woman of 80 years or more with COVID-19, enrolled during active disease. J is TRBJ2-1 and V is TRBV24-1; tentative D call: TRBD2 (6 bases). Sequencing was carried out using peripheral blood. In DNA form, the CDR3 reads TGTGCCACCAGTGGAGCGGGCCTCTCCTACAATGAGCAGTTCTTC. This codes for CATSGAGLSYNEQFF.